What follows describes a single TCR beta chain. Its specificity is unknown. The time point: before preoperative PTX-NDP chemotherapy. TCRdb passed the PCR reads through MiXCR, listing each CDR3 protein once. The sample contains around 14,000 distinct CDR3 sequences, around three fifths of which appear only once. The source of the sample is a study of esophageal squamous cell carcinoma under preoperative chemotherapy. Overall study: TCR repertoires were profiled from both peripheral blood T cells and tumor-infiltrating lymphocytes. The study's findings and limits: Abundant clones tended to shrink rather than expand after paclitaxel-nedaplatin.

The CDR3 runs 16 residues. Trimming shortened V by 1 base and J by 1 base, and 13 bases separated the two germline ends. Germline V gene lookup returns CDR1 SGHDN and CDR2 FVKESK. J is TRBJ2-5 and V is TRBV14; possibly TRBD1 for D (5 bases). This sample was gathered from a patient given preoperative chemotherapy. The clonotype originates from a human donor with esophageal squamous cell carcinoma. The donor label of this sample is uncertain. CDR3 residues: CASSQGPRTTQETQYF. The DNA of the CDR3 is TGTGCCAGCAGCCAAGGGCCGCGGACAACCCAAGAGACCCAGTACTTC. Looking up the rest from reference TRBV14 and TRBJ2-5 gives the full variable domain: EAGVTQFPSHSVIEKGQTVTLRCDPISGHDNLYWYRRVMGKEIKFLLHFVKESKQDESGMPNNRFLAERTGGTYSTLKVQPAELEDSGVYFCASSQGPRTTQETQYFGPGTRLLVL.